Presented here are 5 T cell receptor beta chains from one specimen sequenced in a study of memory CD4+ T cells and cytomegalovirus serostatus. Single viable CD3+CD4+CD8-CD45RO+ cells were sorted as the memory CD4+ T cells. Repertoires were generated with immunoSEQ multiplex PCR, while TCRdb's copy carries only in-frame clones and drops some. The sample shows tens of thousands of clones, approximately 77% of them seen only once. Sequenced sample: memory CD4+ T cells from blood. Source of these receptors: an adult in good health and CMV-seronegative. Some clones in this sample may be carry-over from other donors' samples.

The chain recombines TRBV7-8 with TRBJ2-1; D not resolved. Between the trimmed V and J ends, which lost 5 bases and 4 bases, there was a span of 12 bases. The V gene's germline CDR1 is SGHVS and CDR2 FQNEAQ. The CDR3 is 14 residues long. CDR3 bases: TGTGCCAGCAGCCTTAGGGCATCTTACAATGAGCAGTTCTTC. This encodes CASSLRASYNEQFF.

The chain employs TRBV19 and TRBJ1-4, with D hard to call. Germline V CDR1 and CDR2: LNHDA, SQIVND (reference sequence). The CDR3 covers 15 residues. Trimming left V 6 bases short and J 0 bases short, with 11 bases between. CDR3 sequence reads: CASSKSVTTNEKLFF. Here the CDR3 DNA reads TGTGCCAGTAGCAAATCAGTCACAACTAATGAAAAACTGTTTTTT.

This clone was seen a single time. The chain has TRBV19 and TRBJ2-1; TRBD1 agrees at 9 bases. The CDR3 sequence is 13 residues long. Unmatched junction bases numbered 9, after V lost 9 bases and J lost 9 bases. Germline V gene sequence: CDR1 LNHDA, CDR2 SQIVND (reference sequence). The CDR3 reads CASQGQGKGEQFF. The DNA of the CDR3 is TGTGCCAGCCAGGGACAGGGAAAAGGTGAGCAGTTCTTC.

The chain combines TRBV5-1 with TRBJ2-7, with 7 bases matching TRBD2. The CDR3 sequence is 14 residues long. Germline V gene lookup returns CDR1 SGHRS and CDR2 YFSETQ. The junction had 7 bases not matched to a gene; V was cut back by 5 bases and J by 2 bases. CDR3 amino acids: CASRSGREAYEQYF. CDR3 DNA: TGCGCCAGCAGATCTGGCCGGGAGGCCTACGAGCAGTACTTC.

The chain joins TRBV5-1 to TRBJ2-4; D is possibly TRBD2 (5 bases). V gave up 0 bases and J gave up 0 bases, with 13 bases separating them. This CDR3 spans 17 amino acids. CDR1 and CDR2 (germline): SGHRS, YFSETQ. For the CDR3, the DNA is TGCGCCAGCAGCTTGGCCCGGGGTCCCGGAGCCAAAAACATTCAGTACTTC. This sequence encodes CASSLARGPGAKNIQYF.